This TCR beta chain comes out of a study of PD-1 blockade in classical Hodgkin lymphoma (dated by TCRdb to 2020 to 2022). Looking at the study overall: Nivolumab dosing was 3 mg/kg intravenously every 2 weeks, continuing until either disease progression or unacceptable toxicity. A peripheral blood immune signature of response to PD-1 blockade in classical Hodgkin lymphoma was defined using TCR beta sequencing and CyTOF. General findings and caveats noted by the study authors: Baseline TCR diversity was reported to be lower in newly diagnosed patients than in healthy donors and to be lower still in relapsed/refractory patients. Lower diversity was seen in patients whose nivolumab began less than 1 year after ASCT, and these patients were left out of later analyses so that immune reconstitution would not confound the results. The study was limited to a single clinical trial cohort, and causes of repertoire differences, possibly disease activity or prior therapy, remained undefined. Trial patients with a complete response had baseline diversity similar to that of newly diagnosed patients, while partial responders and progressors had significantly lower diversity. By C4D1, a significant rise was seen in CD4+ TCR diversity but not in CD8+ TCR diversity (p=0.0027 vs p=0.16), and the rise was most apparent among complete responders (p=0.02).

The CDR3, cysteine through phenylalanine, is 13 amino acids long. Of the read, only the CDR3 DNA is kept; its 39 bases are in frame from base 1. The germline ends are 13 bases apart after V is trimmed by 7 bases and J by 7 bases. Via the germline V gene, CDR1 is MNHNS and CDR2 SASEGT. The time point label, as the study defines it: cycle 1 day 1 (C1D1), immediately before nivolumab initiation. Relapse after autologous stem cell transplantation had occurred in all trial patients, and cohorts A, B and C were distinguished by prior brentuximab vedotin exposure. A total of 50 to 70 patients with relapsed/refractory classical Hodgkin lymphoma made up the trial cohort, and each patient's best overall response was complete response, partial response or progressive disease. In the multi-cohort phase II CheckMate 205 trial, trial patients received single-agent nivolumab. An independent review committee assessed best overall response by applying the 2007 International Working Group response criteria. Trial PBMCs were obtained immediately prior to nivolumab initiation (C1D1) and on therapy at cycle 2 day 1 and cycle 4 day 1. After peripheral blood was drawn into 8 mL Vacutainer Cell Preparation Tubes, PBMCs were isolated by centrifugation and then cryopreserved.

A word on this clone: Its binding antigen is unknown. The input lacks base qualities; no much larger clone sits a single base away.

Genomic DNA was extracted with the Qiagen DNeasy kit from unsorted PBMCs and from negatively selected CD4+ and CD8+ fractions. TCR beta CDR3 regions were subjected to amplification by immunoSEQ multiplex PCR with primers that anneal to V and J segments. A synthetic immune receptor repertoire was used to minimize amplification bias, and remaining bias was computationally removed after sequencing. The paper's processing steps were these. Repertoire diversity was quantified as the Shannon entropy index using custom Python scripts. The unsorted, CD4+ and CD8+ repertoires were each analyzed separately, with the exception of combined analyses, where CD4+ and CD8+ sequences were merged in silico. A clone counted as expanded when the clone's frequency after treatment rose at least 2-fold relative to C1D1, and clones undetected at baseline were given a pseudocount of 0.5. Clones with 0 or 1 copy at C1D1 were defined as singleton clones, while clones with 2 or more copies were defined as non-singleton clones. By matching protein sequences in sorted samples from the same patient, clones expanded in unsorted samples were annotated as CD4+, CD8+ or unknown. Diversity changes from C1D1 to C4D1 were tested in paired samples using Wilcoxon tests. TCRdb stores this immuneACCESS table with in-frame sequences only. Part of the clones is absent; in the studies checked, under half of the shortfall reflects unresolved V genes, and no reason is known for the rest. The D gene and trimming were derived from the DNA, and the V and J assignments and clone size from that table. The sample table lists fewer than 55,000 clones, more than 70% of them with a count of one. Clones ranked in the top ten supply about 8.9% of the sample.

The sequencing here drew on peripheral blood mononuclear cells (PBMCs), taken at baseline. Recombination linked TRBV6-1 to TRBJ2-2; possibly the D gene is TRBD1, per 6 matching bases. The sequence was collected from a human donor with classical Hodgkin lymphoma. The CDR3 reads as follows: CASIRTEGGELFF. The nucleotide sequence is given as TGTGCCAGCATCAGGACAGAGGGCGGGGAGCTGTTTTTT.